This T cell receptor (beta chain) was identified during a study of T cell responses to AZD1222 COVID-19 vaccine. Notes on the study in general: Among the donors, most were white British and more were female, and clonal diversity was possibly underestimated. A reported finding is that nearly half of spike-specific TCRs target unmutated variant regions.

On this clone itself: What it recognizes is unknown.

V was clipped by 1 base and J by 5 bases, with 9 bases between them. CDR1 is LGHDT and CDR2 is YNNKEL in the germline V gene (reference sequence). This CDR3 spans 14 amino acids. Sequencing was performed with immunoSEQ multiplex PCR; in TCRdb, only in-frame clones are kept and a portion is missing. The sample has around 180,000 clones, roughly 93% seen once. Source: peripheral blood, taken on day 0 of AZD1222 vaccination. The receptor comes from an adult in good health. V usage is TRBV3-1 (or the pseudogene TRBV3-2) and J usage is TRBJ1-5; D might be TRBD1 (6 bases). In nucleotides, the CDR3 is TGTGCCAGCAGCCAAGGCAGGGGTGATCAGCCCCAGCATTTT. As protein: CASSQGRGDQPQHF.